Sequencing of this T cell receptor beta chain was carried out in a study of identifying expanded T cells in peripheral blood. Study-wide points: Across healthy donors, higher total template counts meant significantly greater approximately two-week count variance.

The repertoire was sequenced with immunoSEQ multiplex PCR; TCRdb's copy has only in-frame clones and lacks some. Altogether more than 75,000 clones are present, around 88% being singletons, with the ten largest covering around 5.6%. Collection occurred without any documented infections or immune events in donors. A word on this clone: Its antigen remains unknown.

Trimming removed 10 bases from V and 8 bases from J, with 12 bases in between. Germline V gives CDR1 MNHEY, CDR2 SVGAGI. This CDR3 region has 11 residues. This TCR came from a person aged 18-70 years in good health. Sequenced sample: blood. This sequence joins TRBV6-5 and TRBJ2-1; perhaps TRBD2 as D (5 bases). This chain's CDR3 is CATTTGDEQFF. The CDR3 DNA sequence: TGTGCCACCACTACCGGGGATGAGCAGTTCTTC.